These 23 T cell receptor beta chains came from one sample sequenced in a study of T cells expressing NK-cell markers. TCRdb re-called the 5' RACE reads; one entry per CDR3 protein, DNA not given. The specimen's table records 300,000 to 450,000 distinct CDR3 sequences. Sequenced sample: blood T cells: a sorted CD56 or NKG2C T cell subset, CD4+ or CD8+ T cells, or bulk PBMC T cells (not recorded which). The receptors shown here come from a man between 18 and 69 years old in good health.

The CDR3 loop reads CASSFRDSHTEAFF. This chain joins TRBV11-2 and TRBJ1-1; the TCRdb D gene call, TRBD1, has no DNA to confirm it. In germline, CDR1 is SGHAT, CDR2 FQNNGV. The CDR3 has 14 amino acids.

The chain's CDR3 is CASSQEISGGTDTQYF. The chain is built from TRBV4-2 and TRBJ2-3. Per germline, CDR1 LGHNA and CDR2 YNFKEQ. The CDR3 is made up of 16 amino acids.

The chain employs TRBV19 and TRBJ2-5; TCRdb reports TRBD1, a call that lacks DNA to check it against. The CDR3 extends over 13 amino acids. The germline gives CDR1 LNHDA, CDR2 SQIVND (reference sequence). The CDR3 loop reads CASKGAYQETQYF.

The chain carries TRBV6-1 and TRBJ1-4; the TCRdb call, TRBD1, lacks DNA for checking. The CDR3 loop spans 15 amino acids. The V gene's germline CDR1 is MNHNS and CDR2 SASEGT. This CDR3 is CASKEGGIRQRKLFF.

CDR3 region: CASSPPGQAGYGYTF. The chain links TRBV7-9 to TRBJ1-2; with no DNA, the TCRdb D assignment of TRBD1 cannot be verified. The CDR3 spans 15 residues. CDR1 and CDR2 (germline): SEHNR, FQNEAQ (reference sequence).

The chain couples TRBV5-6 to TRBJ2-2. This CDR3 has 15 residues. Germline loops: CDR1 SGHDT, CDR2 YYEEEE. Here the CDR3 reads CASSLGARTTGELFF.

This chain connects TRBV7-2 to TRBJ1-2. Germline V gene sequence: CDR1 SGHTA, CDR2 FQGNSA. The CDR3 sequence is 11 residues long. CDR3 amino acids: CASSAQRSYTF.

The rearrangement links TRBV5-5 to TRBJ1-4; with no DNA, the TCRdb D assignment of TRBD1 cannot be verified. CDR1 and CDR2 from the germline V gene are SGHKS and YYEKEE (reference sequence). This CDR3 is 16 amino acids long. This chain's CDR3 is CASSSGIGTSNEKLFF.

The chain carries TRBV2 and TRBJ2-1; absent DNA, TCRdb's TRBD2 call cannot be checked. Germline V gene data show CDR1 as SNHLY and CDR2 as FYNNEI. The CDR3 contains 12 residues. CDR3 in amino acids: CASSVPYNEQFF.

The rearrangement links TRBV24-1 to TRBJ2-7; without DNA, the TCRdb call of TRBD2 cannot be checked. This CDR3 has 15 residues. Germline CDR1 and CDR2: KGHDR and SFDVKD. CDR3 amino acids: CATSDRTSGGYEQYF.

V gene TRBV5-1 combines with J gene TRBJ2-5; lacking DNA, the TRBD2 call made by TCRdb goes unchecked. Germline CDR1 and CDR2: SGHRS and YFSETQ. This CDR3 is 15 amino acids long. CDR3 in amino acids: CASSLGTSGGRGQYF.

This CDR3 is CSAVSVRTTQTQYF. The chain is built from TRBV29-1 and TRBJ2-5. Germline V lookup: CDR1 SQVTM, CDR2 ANQGSEA. CDR3 length: 14 amino acids.

The chain is built from TRBV10-3 and TRBJ1-5. Germline values: CDR1 ENHRY, CDR2 SYGVKD. The CDR3 has 13 amino acids. The CDR3 is CAISERWNQPQHF.

The J gene is TRBJ2-1, the V gene TRBV27; TCRdb's D call, TRBD2, is unchecked because there is no DNA. The length of the CDR3 is 17 residues. The germline CDR1 and CDR2 sequences are MNHEY and SMNVEV (reference sequence). Here the CDR3 reads CASSLLGRRGAFDEQFF.

This chain connects TRBV21-1 to TRBJ1-2; TCRdb calls TRBD1, which cannot be checked without DNA. TRBV21-1 is termed a pseudogene. There are 13 residues in the CDR3. The CDR3 loop reads CASRTGWDYGYTF.

V and J are TRBV3-1 and TRBJ1-2; TCRdb proposes TRBD1, but this gene call is untestable without DNA. CDR1 LGHDT and CDR2 YNNKEL come from the germline V gene (reference sequence). This CDR3 region has 17 residues. CDR3 in amino acids: CASSQDGGTGGAYGYTF.

The chain uses TRBV7-9 and TRBJ1-1; TCRdb's D call of TRBD1 is untestable without DNA. This CDR3 comprises 14 residues. Germline CDR1 SEHNR, CDR2 FQNEAQ (reference sequence). CDR3 in amino acids: CASSSPDRRAEAFF.

The rearrangement links TRBV12-3 or TRBV12-4 to TRBJ1-2. This CDR3 has 15 amino acids. CDR3 residues: CASSTSRARAGGYTF.

This chain connects TRBV27 to TRBJ1-1; TCRdb reports TRBD1, a call that lacks DNA to check it against. The CDR3 is 15 amino acids. The germline gives CDR1 MNHEY, CDR2 SMNVEV (reference sequence). The CDR3 is CASRTLTARNTEAFF.

The chain recombines TRBV20-1 with TRBJ2-6; the TCRdb D gene call, TRBD1, has no DNA to confirm it. This CDR3 spans 16 amino acids. CDR1 and CDR2 from the germline V gene are DFQATT and SNEGSKA (reference sequence). CDR3 sequence: CSASNRGRSGANVLTF.

The CDR3 sequence: CASSQVGQGLAGSTDTQYF. V and J are TRBV4-2 and TRBJ2-3; TCRdb calls TRBD2, which cannot be checked without DNA. This CDR3 region has 19 residues. CDR1 LGHNA and CDR2 YNFKEQ come from the germline V gene.

The chain carries TRBV5-1 and TRBJ2-2. Germline V gene data show CDR1 as SGHRS and CDR2 as YFSETQ. The length of the CDR3 is 14 residues. CDR3: CASSSRNGAGELFF.

V gene TRBV13 combines with J gene TRBJ2-3; the D call of TRBD1 rests on TCRdb alone, since no DNA is present to check it. This CDR3 contains 14 residues. Germline loops: CDR1 PRHDT, CDR2 FYEKMQ (reference sequence). The CDR3 sequence is CASHRAGVTDTQYF.